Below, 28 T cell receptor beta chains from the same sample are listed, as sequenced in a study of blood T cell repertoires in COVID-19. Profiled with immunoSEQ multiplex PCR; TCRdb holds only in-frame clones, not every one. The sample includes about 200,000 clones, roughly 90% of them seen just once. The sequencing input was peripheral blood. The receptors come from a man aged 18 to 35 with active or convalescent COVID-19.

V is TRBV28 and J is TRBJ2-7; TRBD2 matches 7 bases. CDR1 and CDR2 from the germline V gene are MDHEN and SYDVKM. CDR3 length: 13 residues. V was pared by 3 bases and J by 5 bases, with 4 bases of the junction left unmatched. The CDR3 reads CASSFAGVHEQYF. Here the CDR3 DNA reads TGTGCCAGCAGTTTCGCGGGAGTTCACGAGCAGTACTTC. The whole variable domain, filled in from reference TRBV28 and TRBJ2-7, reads DVKVTQSSRYLVKRTGEKVFLECVQDMDHENMFWYRQDPGLGLRLIYFSYDVKMKEKGDIPEGYSVSREKKERFSLILESASTNQTSMYLCASSFAGVHEQYFGPGTRLTVT.

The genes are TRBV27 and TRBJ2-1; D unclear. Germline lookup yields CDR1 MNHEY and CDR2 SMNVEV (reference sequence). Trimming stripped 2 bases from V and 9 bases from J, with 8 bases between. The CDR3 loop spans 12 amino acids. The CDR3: CASSLRGLEQFF. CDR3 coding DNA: TGTGCCAGCAGTTTAAGAGGTCTTGAGCAGTTCTTC.

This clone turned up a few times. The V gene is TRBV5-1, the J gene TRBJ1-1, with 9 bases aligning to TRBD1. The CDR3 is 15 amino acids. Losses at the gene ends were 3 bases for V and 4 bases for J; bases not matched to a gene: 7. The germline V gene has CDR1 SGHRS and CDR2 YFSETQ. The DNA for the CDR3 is TGCGCCAGCAGCTCTTACGACAGGGGGAGCACTGAAGCTTTCTTT. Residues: CASSSYDRGSTEAFF.

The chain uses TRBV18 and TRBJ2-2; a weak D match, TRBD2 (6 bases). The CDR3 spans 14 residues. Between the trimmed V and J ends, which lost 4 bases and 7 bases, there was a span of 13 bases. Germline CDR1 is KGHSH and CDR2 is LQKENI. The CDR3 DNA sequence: TGTGCCAGCTCACTTGATAGCGGAAACGGGGAGCTGTTTTTT. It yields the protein CASSLDSGNGELFF.

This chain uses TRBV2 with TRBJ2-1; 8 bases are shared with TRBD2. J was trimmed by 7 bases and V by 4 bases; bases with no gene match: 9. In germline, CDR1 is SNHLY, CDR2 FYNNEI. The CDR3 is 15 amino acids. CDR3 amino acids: CASSARGGQRNEQFF. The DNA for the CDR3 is TGTGCCAGCAGTGCACGGGGGGGCCAAAGGAATGAGCAGTTCTTC.

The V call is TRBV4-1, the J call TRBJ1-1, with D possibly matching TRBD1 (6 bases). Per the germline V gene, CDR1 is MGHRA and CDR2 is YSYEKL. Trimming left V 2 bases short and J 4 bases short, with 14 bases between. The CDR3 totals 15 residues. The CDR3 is CASSQREQGFTEAFF. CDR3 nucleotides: TGCGCCAGCAGCCAAAGAGAACAGGGATTCACTGAAGCTTTCTTT.

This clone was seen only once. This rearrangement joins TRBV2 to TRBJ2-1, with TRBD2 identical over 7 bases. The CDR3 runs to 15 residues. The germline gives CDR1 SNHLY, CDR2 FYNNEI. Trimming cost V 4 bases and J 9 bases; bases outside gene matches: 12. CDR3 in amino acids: CASSGPPAGVGEQFF. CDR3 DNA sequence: TGTGCCAGCAGTGGGCCCCCGGCGGGAGTGGGTGAGCAGTTCTTC.

In DNA form, the CDR3 reads TGCAGTGCACCTACACAGGAACTGCTCCACTTT. As protein: CSAPTQELLHF. The J gene is TRBJ1-6, the V gene TRBV20-1, with D maybe TRBD1 (5 bases). Germline V gene data show CDR1 as DFQATT and CDR2 as SNEGSKA (reference sequence). Trimming removed 6 bases at V and 16 bases at J, with 16 bases between. This CDR3 contains 11 residues.

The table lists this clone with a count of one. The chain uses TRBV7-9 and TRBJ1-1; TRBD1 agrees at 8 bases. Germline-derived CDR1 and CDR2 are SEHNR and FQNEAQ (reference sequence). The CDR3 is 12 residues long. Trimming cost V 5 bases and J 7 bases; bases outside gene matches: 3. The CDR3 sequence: CASSPTGVEAFF. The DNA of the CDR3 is TGTGCCAGCAGCCCGACAGGGGTTGAAGCTTTCTTT.

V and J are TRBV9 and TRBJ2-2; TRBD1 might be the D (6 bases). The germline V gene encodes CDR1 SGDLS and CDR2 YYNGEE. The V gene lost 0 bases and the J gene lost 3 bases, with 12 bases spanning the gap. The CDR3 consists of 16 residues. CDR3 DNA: TGTGCCAGCAGCGTAGGTGCCAGGGGAGACACCGGGGAGCTGTTTTTT. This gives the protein CASSVGARGDTGELFF.

The CDR3 spells CASKEGNYGYTF. As DNA, the CDR3 is TGTGCCAGCAAGGAGGGTAACTATGGCTACACCTTC. The J gene is TRBJ1-2, the V gene TRBV6-5; no clear D gene. The V end was cut by 7 bases, the J end by 1 base, with 7 bases between. This CDR3 has 12 residues. Germline lookup yields CDR1 MNHEY and CDR2 SVGAGI.

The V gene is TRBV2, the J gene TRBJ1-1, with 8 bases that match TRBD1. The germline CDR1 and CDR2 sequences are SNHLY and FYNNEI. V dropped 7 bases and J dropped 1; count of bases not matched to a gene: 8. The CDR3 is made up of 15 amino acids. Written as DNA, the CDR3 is TGTGCCAGCACCGAGCGTACAGGGGGGAACACTGAAGCTTTCTTT. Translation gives CASTERTGGNTEAFF.

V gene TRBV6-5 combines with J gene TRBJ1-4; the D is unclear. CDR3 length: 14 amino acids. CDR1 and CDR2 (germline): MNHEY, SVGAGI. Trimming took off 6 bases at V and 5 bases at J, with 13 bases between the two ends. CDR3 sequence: CASRPQRENEKLFF. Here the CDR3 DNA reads TGTGCCAGCAGGCCGCAGAGGGAGAATGAAAAACTGTTTTTT.

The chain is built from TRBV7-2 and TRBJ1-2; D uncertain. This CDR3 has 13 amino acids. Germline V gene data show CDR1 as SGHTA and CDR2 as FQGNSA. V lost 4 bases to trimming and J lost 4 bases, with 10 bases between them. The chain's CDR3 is CASSSTSAYGYTF. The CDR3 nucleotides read TGTGCCAGCAGCTCGACAAGTGCCTATGGCTACACCTTC.

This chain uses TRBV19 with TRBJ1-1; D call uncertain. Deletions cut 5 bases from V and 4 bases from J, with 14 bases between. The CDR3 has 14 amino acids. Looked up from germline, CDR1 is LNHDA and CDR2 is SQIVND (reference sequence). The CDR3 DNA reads TGTGCCAGTAGTCCCCTTCGGACTGGCACTGAAGCTTTCTTT. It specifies CASSPLRTGTEAFF.

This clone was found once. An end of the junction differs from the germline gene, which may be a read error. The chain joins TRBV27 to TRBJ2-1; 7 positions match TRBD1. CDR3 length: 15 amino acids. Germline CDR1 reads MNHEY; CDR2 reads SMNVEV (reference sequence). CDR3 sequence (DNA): TGTGCCAGCAGCGATGACAGGGCCAGGGACCGGAGACAGGTCTTC. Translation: CASSDDRARDRRQVF.

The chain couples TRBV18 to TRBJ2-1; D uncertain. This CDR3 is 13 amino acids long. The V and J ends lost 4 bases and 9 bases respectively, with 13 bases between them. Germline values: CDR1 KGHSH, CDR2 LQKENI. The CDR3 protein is CASSLTKSFEQFF. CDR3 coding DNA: TGTGCCAGCTCACTTACAAAGTCTTTTGAGCAGTTCTTC.

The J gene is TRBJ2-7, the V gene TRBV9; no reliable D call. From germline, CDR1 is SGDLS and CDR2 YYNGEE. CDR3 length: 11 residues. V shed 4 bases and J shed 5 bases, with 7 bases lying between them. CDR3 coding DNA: TGTGCCAGCAGCCCCCTAGACGAGCAGTACTTC. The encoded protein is CASSPLDEQYF.

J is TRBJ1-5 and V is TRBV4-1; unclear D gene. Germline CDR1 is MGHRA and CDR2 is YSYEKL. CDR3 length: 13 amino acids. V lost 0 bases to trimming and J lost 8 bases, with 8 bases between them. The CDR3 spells CASSQDPEKPQHF. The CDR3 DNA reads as TGCGCCAGCAGCCAAGATCCGGAGAAGCCCCAGCATTTT.

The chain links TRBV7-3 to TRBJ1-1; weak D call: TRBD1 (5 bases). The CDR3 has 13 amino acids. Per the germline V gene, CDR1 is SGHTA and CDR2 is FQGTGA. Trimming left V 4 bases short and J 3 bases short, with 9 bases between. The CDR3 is CASSSSGYTEAFF. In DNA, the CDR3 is TGTGCCAGCAGCTCGTCAGGGTACACTGAAGCTTTCTTT.

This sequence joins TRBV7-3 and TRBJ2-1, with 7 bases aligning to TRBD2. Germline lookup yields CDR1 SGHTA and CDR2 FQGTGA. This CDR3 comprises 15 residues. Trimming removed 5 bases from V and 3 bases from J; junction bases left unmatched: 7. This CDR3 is CASSPQAGHYNEQFF. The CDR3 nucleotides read TGTGCCAGCAGCCCTCAAGCGGGGCACTACAATGAGCAGTTCTTC.

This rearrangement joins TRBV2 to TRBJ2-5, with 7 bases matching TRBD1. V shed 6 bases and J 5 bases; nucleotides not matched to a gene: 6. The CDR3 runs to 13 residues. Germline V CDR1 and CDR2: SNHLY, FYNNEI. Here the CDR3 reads CASSLQGWETQYF. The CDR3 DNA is TGTGCCAGCAGCCTACAGGGGTGGGAGACCCAGTACTTC.

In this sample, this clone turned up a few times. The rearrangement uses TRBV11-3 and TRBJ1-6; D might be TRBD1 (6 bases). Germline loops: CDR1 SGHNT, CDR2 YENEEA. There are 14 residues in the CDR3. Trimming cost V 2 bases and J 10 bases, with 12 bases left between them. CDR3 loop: CASSLTGWSSPLHF. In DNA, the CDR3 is TGTGCCAGCAGCTTAACAGGGTGGAGCTCACCCCTCCACTTT.

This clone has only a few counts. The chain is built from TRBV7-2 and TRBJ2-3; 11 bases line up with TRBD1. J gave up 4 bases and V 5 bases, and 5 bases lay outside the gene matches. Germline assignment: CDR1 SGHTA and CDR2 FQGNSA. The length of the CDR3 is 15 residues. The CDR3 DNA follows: TGTGCCAGCAGCCCGGGACAGGGGGGCGCAGATACGCAGTATTTT. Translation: CASSPGQGGADTQYF. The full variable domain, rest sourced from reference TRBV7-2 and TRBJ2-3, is GAGVSQSPSNKVTEKGKDVELRCDPISGHTALYWYRQSLGQGLEFLIYFQGNSAPDKSGLPSDRFSAERTGGSVSTLTIQRTQQEDSAVYLCASSPGQGGADTQYFGPGTRLTVL.

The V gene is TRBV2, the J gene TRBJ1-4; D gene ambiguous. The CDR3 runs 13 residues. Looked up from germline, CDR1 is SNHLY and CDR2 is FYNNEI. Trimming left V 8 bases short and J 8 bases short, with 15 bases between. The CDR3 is CASFYDGQEKLFF. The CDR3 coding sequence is TGTGCCAGCTTTTACGATGGGCAAGAAAAACTGTTTTTT.

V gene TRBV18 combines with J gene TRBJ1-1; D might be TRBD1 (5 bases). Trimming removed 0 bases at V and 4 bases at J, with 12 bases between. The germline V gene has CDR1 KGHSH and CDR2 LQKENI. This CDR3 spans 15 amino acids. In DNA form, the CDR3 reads TGTGCCAGCTCACCACCTACGGGGGACGGCACTGAAGCTTTCTTT. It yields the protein CASSPPTGDGTEAFF.

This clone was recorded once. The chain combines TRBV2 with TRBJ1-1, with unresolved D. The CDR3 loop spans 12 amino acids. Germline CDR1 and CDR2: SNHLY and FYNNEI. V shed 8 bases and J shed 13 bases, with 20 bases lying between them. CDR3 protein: CASWLKDLVGFF. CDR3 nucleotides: TGTGCCAGCTGGCTAAAGGACTTAGTGGGTTTCTTT.

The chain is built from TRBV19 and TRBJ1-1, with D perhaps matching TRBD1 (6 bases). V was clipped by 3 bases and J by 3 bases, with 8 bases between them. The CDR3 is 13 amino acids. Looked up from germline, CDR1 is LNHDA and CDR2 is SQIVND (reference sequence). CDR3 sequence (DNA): TGTGCCAGTAGTATCTCAGGGGACACTGAAGCTTTCTTT. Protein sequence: CASSISGDTEAFF.